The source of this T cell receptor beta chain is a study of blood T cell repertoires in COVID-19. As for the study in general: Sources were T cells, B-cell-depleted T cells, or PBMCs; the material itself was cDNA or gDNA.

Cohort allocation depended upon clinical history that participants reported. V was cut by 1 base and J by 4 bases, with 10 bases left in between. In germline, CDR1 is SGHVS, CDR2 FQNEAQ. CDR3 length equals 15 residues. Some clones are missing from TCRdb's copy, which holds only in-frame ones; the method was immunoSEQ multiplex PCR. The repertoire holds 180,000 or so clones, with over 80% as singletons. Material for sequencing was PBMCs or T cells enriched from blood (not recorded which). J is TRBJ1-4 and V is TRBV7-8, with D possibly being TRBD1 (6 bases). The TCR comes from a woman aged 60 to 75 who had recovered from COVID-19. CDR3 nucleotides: TGTGCCAGCAGCTTAGGGACAGTCAATAATGAAAAACTGTTTTTT. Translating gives CASSLGTVNNEKLFF. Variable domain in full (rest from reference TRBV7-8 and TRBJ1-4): GAGVSQSPRYKVAKRGQDVALRCDPISGHVSLFWYQQALGQGPEFLTYFQNEAQLDKSGLPSDRFFAERPEGSVSTLKIQRTQQEDSAVYLCASSLGTVNNEKLFFGSGTQLSVL.